A selection of T cell receptor beta chains follows, all from one sample in a study of CD8+CD57+ T cells in acquired aplastic anemia. TCRdb reprocessed the reads with MiXCR, giving one entry per CDR3 protein. This table holds 150,000 to 200,000 distinct CDR3 sequences, under 70% found once. The sequencing sample was made of sorted CD4+, CD8+, or CD8+CD57+ T cells (not recorded which) from PBMCs. The receptors were sampled from a human donor with severe aplastic anemia or a healthy control (not recorded which). CDR3s include the opening cysteine and the closing phenylalanine or tryptophan. A D gene is named only where the DNA matches it firmly. A clone size is listed for some rows: how often the clone was seen (once, few, many), or a class if it is expanded.

len	abundance	v_gene	j_gene	d_gene	CDR3nt	CDR3aa
13	NA	TRBV20-1	TRBJ2-7	NA	TGCAGTGCTAGAGTCCCCCGACGGGACGAGCAGTACTTC	CSARVPRRDEQYF
12	NA	TRBV20-1	TRBJ2-3	NA	TGCAGTGCTAGAGATCTAGTGGGAACGCAGTATTTT	CSARDLVGTQYF
15	NA	TRBV7-3	TRBJ2-3	NA	TGTGCCAGCAGCTTAACTTTGGGGGGAAGAGATACGCAGTATTTT	CASSLTLGGRDTQYF
14	few	TRBV27	TRBJ2-7	TRBD1	TGTGCCACCTCGGGACAGGGGAGCTCCTACGAGCAGTACTTC	CATSGQGSSYEQYF
13	many	TRBV5-5	TRBJ1-2	NA	TGTGCCAGCAGCGCCGACAGCTACTATGGCTACACCTTC	CASSADSYYGYTF
12	few	TRBV2	TRBJ2-1	NA	TGTGCCAGCAGTGACAGAGGGCATGAGCAGTTCTTC	CASSDRGHEQFF
16	NA	TRBV5-5	TRBJ2-7	TRBD1	TGTGCCAGCAGCCCGACCTGGGGGACAGCTTCCTACGAGCAGTACTTC	CASSPTWGTASYEQYF
14	many	TRBV5-1	TRBJ2-1	TRBD1	TGCGCCAGCAGCTGGACAGGGGAAGCACAGGAGCAGTTCTTC	CASSWTGEAQEQFF
13	NA	TRBV5-1	TRBJ1-2	NA	TGCGCCAGCAGACCAGATGCAGCTTATGGCTACACCTTC	CASRPDAAYGYTF
15	NA	TRBV7-9	TRBJ2-5	TRBD2	TGTGCCAGCAGCCCCCCAGCGGGAGTCGGAGAGACCCAGTACTTC	CASSPPAGVGETQYF
14	NA	TRBV7-3	TRBJ2-7	NA	TGTGCCAGCAGTCGTGGGGCGGAATCCTACGAGCAGTACTTC	CASSRGAESYEQYF
12	few	TRBV27	TRBJ1-2	NA	TGTGCCAGCAGATCAGAAACCTATGGCTACACCTTC	CASRSETYGYTF